These 30 T cell receptor beta chains came from one sample sequenced in a study of glioma-infiltrating T cells. Using RNA template, CDR3s of TCR alpha and beta were amplified with iRepertoire arm-PCR. TCRdb recomputed calls from the multiplex PCR reads with MiXCR, one row per CDR3 protein. The table records 150,000 to 200,000 distinct CDR3 sequences, 30% to 40% of them present only once. Sequencing was carried out using glioma tissue, nonneoplastic brain tissue, or PBMCs (not recorded which). The receptors here all came from a human donor with low-grade glioma or glioblastoma, undergoing nonglioma brain surgery, or in good health (not recorded which).

This clonotype was found many times. The CDR3: CASTEGVFRNTIYF. The CDR3, as DNA: TGTGCCAGCACGGAGGGGGTGTTTAGAAACACCATATATTTT. The rearrangement links TRBV2 to TRBJ1-3, with D possibly TRBD1 on 6 matching bases. Germline values: CDR1 SNHLY, CDR2 FYNNEI. Trimming shortened V by 7 bases and J by 5 bases, and 15 bases separated the two germline ends. CDR3 length equals 14 residues.

V usage is TRBV5-1 and J usage is TRBJ2-7; D may be TRBD1 (6 bases). V was trimmed by 3 bases and J by 3 bases, leaving 13 bases between them. The CDR3 runs to 14 residues. Germline CDR1 is SGHRS and CDR2 is YFSETQ. The CDR3 spells CASSWGRRGYEQYF. CDR3 sequence (DNA): TGCGCCAGCAGCTGGGGGCGCAGGGGCTACGAGCAGTACTTC.

This clonotype was seen many times. The chain is built from TRBV6-4 and TRBJ2-2, with 7 positions matching TRBD2. CDR3 length equals 13 residues. Unmatched junction bases numbered 2, after V lost 6 bases and J lost 4 bases. Germline CDR1 reads MRHNA; CDR2 reads SNTAGT. DNA of the CDR3: TGTGCCAGCAGCGGGACTATCACCGGGGAGCTGTTTTTT. This translates into CASSGTITGELFF.

The chain uses TRBV12-3 or TRBV12-4 and TRBJ2-2; D possibly matches TRBD1 or TRBD2 (7 bases each). Trimming took 6 bases from V and 4 from J, leaving 18 bases between them. CDR3 length equals 16 residues. For the CDR3, the DNA is TGTGCCAGCAGGGGAGGGTATGGGACAGTCACCGGGGAGCTGTTTTTT. Protein sequence: CASRGGYGTVTGELFF.

The J gene is TRBJ2-5, the V gene TRBV14; D gene unclear. Trimming shortened V by 0 bases and J by 4 bases, and 9 bases separated the two germline ends. Germline V gives CDR1 SGHDN, CDR2 FVKESK. This CDR3 has 14 amino acids. The CDR3 is CASSQEPRLETQYF. In DNA, the CDR3 is TGTGCCAGCAGCCAAGAACCGAGGTTAGAGACCCAGTACTTC.

On this clonotype itself: One end of the junction does not line up with germline, which may come from a read error. The chain combines TRBV28 with TRBJ2-2; a possible D gene is TRBD2 (5 bases). Looked up from germline, CDR1 is MDHEN and CDR2 is SYDVKM. The CDR3 consists of 17 residues. CDR3 loop: CASSRKGIQHWTGELLF. The CDR3 bases are TGTGCCAGCAGTAGGAAAGGTATCCAACATTGGACCGGGGAGCTGCTTTTT.

Here the CDR3 DNA reads TGTGCCAGCAGCTTAGTAGGGGGGTTCTCCGAGCAGTACTTC. Translation: CASSLVGGFSEQYF. This sequence joins TRBV7-9 and TRBJ2-7; perhaps D is TRBD1 or TRBD2 (6 bases each). This CDR3 is built from 14 residues. Trimming removed 1 base from V and 6 bases from J, with 13 bases in between. The germline V gene has CDR1 SEHNR and CDR2 FQNEAQ (reference sequence).

This clonotype was counted at least ten times. The chain joins TRBV7-6 to TRBJ2-1; TRBD1 matches at 8 bases. The CDR3 extends over 15 amino acids. Germline-derived CDR1 and CDR2 are SGHVS and FNYEAQ. V gave up 3 bases and J gave up 7 bases; unmatched junction bases: 8. As DNA, the CDR3 is TGTGCCAGCAGCTTGGGCAGGGGGCAGGGAAATGAGCAGTTCTTC. This translates into CASSLGRGQGNEQFF. Full variable domain (rest looked up from reference TRBV7-6 and TRBJ2-1): GAGVSQSPRYKVTKRGQDVALRCDPISGHVSLYWYRQALGQGPEFLTYFNYEAQQDKSGLPNDRFSAERPEGSISTLTIQRTEQRDSAMYRCASSLGRGQGNEQFFGPGTRLTVL.

Concerning this clonotype itself: Just one base apart from a much larger clone, this may be a read error. The V and J genes are TRBV7-2 and TRBJ2-5; D is unclear. Germline lookup yields CDR1 SGHTA and CDR2 FQGNSA. This CDR3 region has 15 residues. The DNA of the CDR3 is TGTGCCAGCAGCAATTTCGGCAACGATCAAGAGACCAAGTACTTC. It yields the protein CASSNFGNDQETKYF.

The CDR3 loop is CASSEALLEQFF. CDR3 DNA sequence: TGTGCCAGCAGTGAAGCCCTCCTTGAGCAGTTCTTC. This chain links TRBV6-1 with TRBJ2-1; no reliable D call. Germline CDR1 reads MNHNS; CDR2 reads SASEGT. The germline V and J ends were trimmed by 0 bases and 9 bases, with 6 bases remaining between them. The CDR3 covers 12 residues.

The rearrangement uses TRBV28 and TRBJ1-4; D unresolved. The germline V gene encodes CDR1 MDHEN and CDR2 SYDVKM. V shed 10 bases and J shed 0 bases, with 12 bases lying between them. The CDR3 is 14 residues long. The CDR3 region is CAIFDVSTNEKLFF. CDR3 nucleotides: TGTGCCATCTTTGACGTTTCAACTAATGAAAAACTGTTTTTT.

As regards this clonotype: A much larger clone lies one base from this, so it may be a read error. The chain employs TRBV5-4 and TRBJ2-7; 8 nucleotides align to TRBD1. V dropped 4 bases and J dropped 4; count of bases not matched to a gene: 7. CDR3 length equals 14 residues. The germline gives CDR1 SGHNT, CDR2 YYREEE (reference sequence). The CDR3 loop reads CASSRGQGVYEQYF. The CDR3 region has the DNA TGTGCCAGCAGCCGTGGACAGGGAGTTTACGAGCAGTACTTC. Variable domain in full (rest from reference TRBV5-4 and TRBJ2-7): ETGVTQSPTHLIKTRGQQVTLRCSSQSGHNTVSWYQQALGQGPQFIFQYYREEENGRGNFPPRFSGLQFPNYSSELNVNALELDDSALYLCASSRGQGVYEQYFGPGTRLTVT.

Notes on this clonotype: This may be a read error, as it is one base from a much larger clone. This chain links TRBV2 with TRBJ2-5; D is undetermined. The V gene's germline CDR1 is SNHLY and CDR2 FYNNEI. The CDR3 covers 12 residues. The CDR3: CASSEADRAHYF. CDR3 coding DNA: TGTGCCAGCAGTGAAGCGGATAGGGCCCATTACTTC. Together with reference TRBV2 and TRBJ2-5, the CDR3 gives the full variable domain: EPEVTQTPSHQVTQMGQEVILRCVPISNHLYFYWYRQILGQKVEFLVSFYNNEISEKSEIFDDQFSVERPDGSNFTLKIRSTKLEDSAMYFCASSEADRAHYFGPGTRLLVL.

As regards this clonotype: A much larger clone differs by one base, so this may be a read error. This sequence joins TRBV4-2 and TRBJ2-1, with 8 bases matching TRBD1. The CDR3 runs 15 residues. From germline, CDR1 is LGHNA and CDR2 YNFKEQ. The CDR3 coding sequence is TGTGCCAGCAGCTTATCGGGACAGGTCCCCAATGAGCAGCTCTTC. Translated: CASSLSGQVPNEQLF.

This clonotype was observed many times. J is TRBJ2-7 and V is TRBV20-1; a weak D match, TRBD2 (5 bases). V was clipped by 2 bases and J by 0 bases, with 11 bases between them. The CDR3 extends over 14 amino acids. Looked up from germline, CDR1 is DFQATT and CDR2 is SNEGSKA (reference sequence). The CDR3 nucleotides read TGCAGTGCTAGACATACTAGGAGCTCCTACGAGCAGTACTTC. Translation: CSARHTRSSYEQYF.

In this sample, this clonotype turned up many times. The chain joins TRBV6-4 to TRBJ2-5; D is uncertain. Trimming cost V 5 bases and J 3 bases, with 13 bases left between them. Germline loops: CDR1 MRHNA, CDR2 SNTAGT. This CDR3 has 14 residues. In DNA form, the CDR3 reads TGTGCCAGCAGTCCCCGGGCAGGAGAAGAGACCCAGTACTTC. The encoded protein is CASSPRAGEETQYF.

This clonotype was observed many times. This chain links TRBV29-1 with TRBJ2-3; D call uncertain. With 8 bases removed from V and 3 bases from J, the gap between germline ends came to 12 bases. The length of the CDR3 is 12 residues. Germline-derived CDR1 and CDR2 are SQVTM and ANQGSEA. The CDR3 sequence: CSYEPSTDTQYF. CDR3 nucleotides: TGCAGCTATGAACCTAGTACAGATACGCAGTATTTT.

The sample holds many counts of this clonotype. The genes are TRBV10-3 and TRBJ2-1; TRBD2 aligns across 10 bases. The CDR3 has 16 residues. The V segment lost 3 bases and the J segment 2 bases; nucleotides outside the gene matches: 4. Per germline, CDR1 ENHRY and CDR2 SYGVKD. In nucleotides, the CDR3 is TGTGCCATCAGTGACTCTAGCGGGAGTACCTACAATGAGCAGTTCTTC. This codes for CAISDSSGSTYNEQFF.

This clonotype was observed many times. The rearrangement links TRBV7-2 to TRBJ1-2, with TRBD1 as a possible D gene (6 bases). The germline gives CDR1 SGHTA, CDR2 FQGNSA. Between the trimmed V and J ends, which lost 1 base and 8 bases, there was a span of 20 bases. The CDR3 spans 16 residues. The chain's CDR3 is CASSLGAGGALKGYTF. The CDR3, as DNA: TGTGCCAGCAGCTTAGGTGCCGGGGGCGCTTTGAAAGGCTACACCTTC.

V and J are TRBV19 and TRBJ2-1; the D gene is possibly TRBD2 (5 bases). The CDR3 is 16 amino acids. Germline V gene data show CDR1 as LNHDA and CDR2 as SQIVND (reference sequence). Trimming stripped 1 base from V and 7 bases from J, with 17 bases between. The CDR3 loop is CASSIVLGRKVNEQFF. CDR3 DNA: TGTGCCAGTAGTATAGTACTGGGGAGAAAAGTTAATGAGCAGTTCTTC.

This clonotype showed up many times. This rearrangement joins TRBV5-1 to TRBJ2-7; the match to TRBD1 covers 8 bases. Looked up from germline, CDR1 is SGHRS and CDR2 is YFSETQ. V shed 2 bases and J 1 base; nucleotides not matched to a gene: 2. CDR3 size: 14 residues. The CDR3 sequence is CASSFQGASYEQYF. In nucleotides, the CDR3 is TGCGCCAGCAGCTTCCAGGGGGCTTCCTACGAGCAGTACTTC.

Concerning this clonotype: A much larger clone lies a single base off, so this may be a read error. J is TRBJ2-3 and V is TRBV7-9; D possibly corresponds to TRBD1 (6 bases). This CDR3 spans 17 amino acids. The germline CDR1 and CDR2 sequences are SEHNR and FQNEAQ (reference sequence). V lost 6 bases to trimming and J lost 2 bases, with 21 bases between them. CDR3 nucleotide sequence: TGTGCCAGCAGACCTTATGGCCAAGGGGGTCCCACAGATACGCAGTATTTT. Amino acid sequence: CASRPYGQGGPTDTQYF.

This clonotype was detected ten times or more. This sequence joins TRBV7-2 and TRBJ2-7; 7 positions agree with TRBD1. The V gene's germline CDR1 is SGHTA and CDR2 FQGNSA. The CDR3 totals 13 residues. The ends lost 5 bases at V and 7 bases at J; junction bases unmatched: 8. The CDR3 is CASSPPDRDEQYF. The CDR3 nucleotides read TGTGCCAGCAGCCCTCCCGACAGGGATGAGCAGTACTTC.

This clonotype was recorded many times. The rearrangement uses TRBV6-1 and TRBJ2-1; no definite D call. Germline CDR1 is MNHNS and CDR2 is SASEGT. This CDR3 contains 12 residues. Trimming left V 8 bases short and J 0 bases short, with 5 bases between. This CDR3 is CASEFSYNEQFF. CDR3 DNA: TGTGCCAGCGAGTTCTCCTACAATGAGCAGTTCTTC.

This clonotype came up many times. V usage is TRBV29-1 and J usage is TRBJ2-7; 9 positions match TRBD1. Germline CDR1 is SQVTM and CDR2 is ANQGSEA. V lost 4 bases to trimming and J lost 6 bases; unmatched junction nucleotides: 7. This CDR3 has 13 amino acids. CDR3 bases: TGCAGCGTTGCGTGGGTGACAGGGGGCGAGCAGTACTTC. It is translated as CSVAWVTGGEQYF.

This clonotype was recorded once. A much larger clone lies a single base off, so this may be a read error. The chain couples TRBV24-1 to TRBJ1-5; D gene uncertain. Trimming shortened V by 11 bases and J by 2 bases, and 12 bases separated the two germline ends. The CDR3 extends over 13 amino acids. Germline CDR1 is KGHDR and CDR2 is SFDVKD. In nucleotides, the CDR3 is TGTGCCATCCTCAGGCAGTGCAATCAGCCCCAGCATTTT. Protein product: CAILRQCNQPQHF.

This clonotype was seen repeatedly, ten times or more. The chain carries TRBV19 and TRBJ1-2; 12 bases map to TRBD1. The V and J ends lost 7 bases and 5 bases, in that order; junction bases with no gene match: 8. CDR1 LNHDA and CDR2 SQIVND come from the germline V gene (reference sequence). The length of the CDR3 is 15 residues. The CDR3 bases are TGTGCCAGTATCCCGGGACAGGGGGCGCGGTATGGCTACACCTTC. It encodes CASIPGQGARYGYTF. The variable domain in full, completed from reference TRBV19 and TRBJ1-2, reads DGGITQSPKYLFRKEGQNVTLSCEQNLNHDAMYWYRQDPGQGLRLIYYSQIVNDFQKGDIAEGYSVSREKKESFPLTVTSAQKNPTAFYLCASIPGQGARYGYTFGSGTRLTVV.

This clonotype appeared many times. The chain carries TRBV20-1 and TRBJ2-7, with 10 bases aligning to TRBD2. The CDR3 covers 13 residues. With V trimmed by 4 bases and J by 3 bases, 3 bases remained unmatched. The V gene's germline CDR1 is DFQATT and CDR2 SNEGSKA (reference sequence). The CDR3 DNA reads TGCAGTGCTACACTAGCGGGGTTCTACGAGCAGTACTTC. It yields the protein CSATLAGFYEQYF.

This clonotype was observed once. The genes are TRBV20-1 and TRBJ2-7; 10 positions match TRBD1. The CDR3 length is 13 residues. The germline gives CDR1 DFQATT, CDR2 SNEGSKA (reference sequence). With 5 bases clipped from V and 8 bases from J, the junction kept 9 bases outside the gene matches. This CDR3 is CSASRDRGYKQYF. The CDR3 DNA sequence: TGCAGTGCTTCCCGGGACAGGGGATATAAGCAGTACTTC.

On this clonotype: A much larger clonotype is one base distant, so this may be a read error. The chain is built from TRBV7-2 and TRBJ2-1; 9 nucleotides match TRBD1. The CDR3 spans 17 residues. Germline V lookup: CDR1 SGHTA, CDR2 FQGNSA. The DNA of the CDR3 is TGTGCCAGCAGCTCCGGGGGGACAGGGCCCTCCTACAATGAGAAGTTCTTC. As protein: CASSSGGTGPSYNEKFF.